Below, one T cell receptor (beta chain) is given with its context. Antigen specificity is unknown. The data belong to a study of T cells expressing NK-cell markers. Study-wide context: The TCR beta repertoires originated in sorted CD3+CD56+NKG2C+, CD3+CD56+NKG2C- and CD3+CD56-NKG2C+ T cells.

Study-wide results and caveats: A range of roughly 1.0-8% of CD8+ T cells consisted of dominant NKG2C+ clonotypes in 5 to 7 donors.

Germline CDR1 and CDR2: SEHNR and FQNEAQ (reference sequence). There are 16 residues in the CDR3. A 5'RACE template switching approach incorporating UMIs was used to make TCR beta cDNA. Following a re-call of the 5' RACE reads, TCRdb has one entry per CDR3 protein and lacks DNA. The ten most abundant clones cover more than 1.4% of a sample with a few hundred thousand distinct CDR3 sequences. The clonotype comes from a woman between 50 and 59 years old in good health. Input material: blood T cells: a sorted CD56 or NKG2C T cell subset, CD4+ or CD8+ T cells, or bulk PBMC T cells (not recorded which). This chain links TRBV7-9 with TRBJ2-1; there is no DNA to check the TCRdb D call of TRBD2. CDR3 region: CASGLSGTTRYNEQFF.